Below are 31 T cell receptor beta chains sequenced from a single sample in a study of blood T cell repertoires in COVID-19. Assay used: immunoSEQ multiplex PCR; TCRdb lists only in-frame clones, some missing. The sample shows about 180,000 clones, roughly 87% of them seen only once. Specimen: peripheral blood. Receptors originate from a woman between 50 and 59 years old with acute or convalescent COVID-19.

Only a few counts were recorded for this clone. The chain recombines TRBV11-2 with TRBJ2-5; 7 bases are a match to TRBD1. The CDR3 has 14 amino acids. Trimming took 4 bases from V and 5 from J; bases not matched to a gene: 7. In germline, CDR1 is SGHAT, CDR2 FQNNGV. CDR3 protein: CASSSSTGLETQYF. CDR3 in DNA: TGTGCCAGCAGCTCATCGACAGGGCTGGAGACCCAGTACTTC.

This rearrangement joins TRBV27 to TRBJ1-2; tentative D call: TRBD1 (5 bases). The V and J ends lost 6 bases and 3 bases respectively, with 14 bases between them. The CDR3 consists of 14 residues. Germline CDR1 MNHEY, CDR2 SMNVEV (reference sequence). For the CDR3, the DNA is TGTGCCAGCAGCCCTAGCGGGGCCTACTATGGCTACACCTTC. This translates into CASSPSGAYYGYTF.

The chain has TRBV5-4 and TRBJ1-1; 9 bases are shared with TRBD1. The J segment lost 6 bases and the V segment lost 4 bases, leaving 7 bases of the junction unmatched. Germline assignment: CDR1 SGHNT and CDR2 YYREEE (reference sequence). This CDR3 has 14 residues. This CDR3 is CASSTGTGIAEAFF. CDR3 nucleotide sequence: TGTGCCAGCAGCACCGGGACAGGGATTGCTGAAGCTTTCTTT. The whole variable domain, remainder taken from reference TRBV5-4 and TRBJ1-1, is ETGVTQSPTHLIKTRGQQVTLRCSSQSGHNTVSWYQQALGQGPQFIFQYYREEENGRGNFPPRFSGLQFPNYSSELNVNALELDDSALYLCASSTGTGIAEAFFGQGTRLTVV.

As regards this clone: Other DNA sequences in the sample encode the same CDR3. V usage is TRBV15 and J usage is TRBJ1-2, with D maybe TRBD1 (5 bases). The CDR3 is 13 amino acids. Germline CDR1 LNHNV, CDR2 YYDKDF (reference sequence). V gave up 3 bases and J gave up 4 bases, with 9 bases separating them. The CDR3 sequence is CATSRGQSYGYTF. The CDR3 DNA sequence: TGTGCCACCAGCAGGGGGCAGTCCTATGGCTACACCTTC.

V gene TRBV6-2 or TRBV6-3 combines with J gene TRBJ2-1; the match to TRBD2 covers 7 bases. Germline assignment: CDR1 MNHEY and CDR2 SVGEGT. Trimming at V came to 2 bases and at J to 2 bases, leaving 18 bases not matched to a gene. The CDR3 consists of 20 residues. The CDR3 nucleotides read TGTGCCAGCAGTTACGGTGGACAAGGGTCTCTGGCGGGGGCCTACAATGAGCAGTTCTTC. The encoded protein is CASSYGGQGSLAGAYNEQFF.

CDR3 DNA sequence: TGCAGCGTTGGCAGGGGGTCGGAGACCCAGTACTTC. This sequence encodes CSVGRGSETQYF. The rearrangement links TRBV29-1 to TRBJ2-5, with 7 nucleotides matching TRBD1. V shed 4 bases, J shed 5 bases, and the junction held 4 bases outside the gene matches. CDR1 and CDR2 from the germline V gene are SQVTM and ANQGSEA. The CDR3 extends over 12 amino acids.

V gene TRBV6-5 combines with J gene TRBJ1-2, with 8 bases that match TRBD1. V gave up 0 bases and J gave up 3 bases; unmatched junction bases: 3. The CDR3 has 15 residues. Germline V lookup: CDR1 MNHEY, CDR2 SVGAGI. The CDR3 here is CASSYSAGGYYGYTF. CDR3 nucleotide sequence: TGTGCCAGCAGTTACTCGGCAGGGGGCTACTATGGCTACACCTTC.

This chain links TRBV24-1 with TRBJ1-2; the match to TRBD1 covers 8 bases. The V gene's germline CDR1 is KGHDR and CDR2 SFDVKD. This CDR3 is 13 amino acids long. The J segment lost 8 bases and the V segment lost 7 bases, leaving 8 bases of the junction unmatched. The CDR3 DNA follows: TGTGCCACCAGAGAGACAGGGGCAGGGGGCTACACCTTC. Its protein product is CATRETGAGGYTF.

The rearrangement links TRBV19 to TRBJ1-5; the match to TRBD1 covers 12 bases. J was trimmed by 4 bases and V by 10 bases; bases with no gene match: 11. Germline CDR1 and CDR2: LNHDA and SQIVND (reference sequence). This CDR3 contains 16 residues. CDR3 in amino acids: CATSPGTGGGNQPQHF. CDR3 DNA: TGTGCCACCTCCCCGGGGACAGGGGGCGGAAATCAGCCCCAGCATTTT.

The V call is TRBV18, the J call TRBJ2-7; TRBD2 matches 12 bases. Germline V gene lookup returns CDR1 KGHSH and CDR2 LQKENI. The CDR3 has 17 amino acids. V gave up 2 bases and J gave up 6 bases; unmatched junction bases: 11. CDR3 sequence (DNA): TGTGCCAGCTCACCAAGAGAGGCTAGCGGGAGGGCCTTCGAGCAGTACTTC. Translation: CASSPREASGRAFEQYF.

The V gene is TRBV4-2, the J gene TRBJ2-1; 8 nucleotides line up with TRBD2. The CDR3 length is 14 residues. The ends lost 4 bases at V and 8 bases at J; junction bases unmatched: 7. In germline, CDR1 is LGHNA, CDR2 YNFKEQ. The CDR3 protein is CASSPRGGADEQFF. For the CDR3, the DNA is TGTGCCAGCAGCCCCCGGGGGGGGGCCGATGAGCAGTTCTTC.

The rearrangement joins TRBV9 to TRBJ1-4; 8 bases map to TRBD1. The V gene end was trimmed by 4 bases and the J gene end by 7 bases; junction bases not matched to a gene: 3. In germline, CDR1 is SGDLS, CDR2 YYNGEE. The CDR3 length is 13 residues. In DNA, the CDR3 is TGTGCCAGCAGCTCCGGGACAGGTGAAAAACTGTTTTTT. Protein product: CASSSGTGEKLFF.

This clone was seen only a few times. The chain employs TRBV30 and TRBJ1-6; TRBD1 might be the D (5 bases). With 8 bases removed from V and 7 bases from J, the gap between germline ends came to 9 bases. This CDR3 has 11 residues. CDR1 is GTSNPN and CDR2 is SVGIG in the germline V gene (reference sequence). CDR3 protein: CAVGGNSPLHF. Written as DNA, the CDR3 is TGTGCCGTCGGGGGGAATTCACCCCTCCACTTT.

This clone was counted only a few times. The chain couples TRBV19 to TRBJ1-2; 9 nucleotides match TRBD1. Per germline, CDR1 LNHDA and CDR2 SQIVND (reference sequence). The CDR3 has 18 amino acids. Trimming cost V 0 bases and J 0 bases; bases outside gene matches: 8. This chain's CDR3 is CASSIDGGTGFSNYGYTF. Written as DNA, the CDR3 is TGTGCCAGTAGTATAGATGGCGGGACAGGGTTCTCTAACTATGGCTACACCTTC. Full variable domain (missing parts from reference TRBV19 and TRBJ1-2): DGGITQSPKYLFRKEGQNVTLSCEQNLNHDAMYWYRQDPGQGLRLIYYSQIVNDFQKGDIAEGYSVSREKKESFPLTVTSAQKNPTAFYLCASSIDGGTGFSNYGYTFGSGTRLTVV.

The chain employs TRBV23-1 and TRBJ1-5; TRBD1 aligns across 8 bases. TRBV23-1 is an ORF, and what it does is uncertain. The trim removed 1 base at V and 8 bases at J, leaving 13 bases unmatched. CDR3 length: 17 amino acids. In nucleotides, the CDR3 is TGCGCCAGCAGTCAATTCGGGTTGGGCAGGGGGCTTGAGCCCCAGCATTTT. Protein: CASSQFGLGRGLEPQHF.

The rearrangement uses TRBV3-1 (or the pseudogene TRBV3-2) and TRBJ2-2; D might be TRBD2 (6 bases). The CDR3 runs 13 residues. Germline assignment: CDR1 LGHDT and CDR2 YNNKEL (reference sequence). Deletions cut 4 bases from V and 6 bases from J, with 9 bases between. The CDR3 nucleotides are TGTGCCAGCAGCCTTAGACTAGCCGGGGAGCTGTTTTTT. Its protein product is CASSLRLAGELFF.

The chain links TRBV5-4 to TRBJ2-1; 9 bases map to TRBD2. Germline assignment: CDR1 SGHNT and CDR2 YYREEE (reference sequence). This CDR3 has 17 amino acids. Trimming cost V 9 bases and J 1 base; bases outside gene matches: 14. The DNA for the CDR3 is TGTGCCACCACGAAACCAGCGGGAGGTGGGTCCTACAATGAGCAGTTCTTC. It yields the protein CATTKPAGGGSYNEQFF.

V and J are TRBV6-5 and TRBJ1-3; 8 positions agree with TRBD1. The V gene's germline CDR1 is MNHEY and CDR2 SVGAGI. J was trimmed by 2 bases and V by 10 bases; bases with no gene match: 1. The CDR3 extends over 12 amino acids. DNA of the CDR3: TGTGCCACCAGGGGGCCTGGAAACACCATATATTTT. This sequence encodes CATRGPGNTIYF.

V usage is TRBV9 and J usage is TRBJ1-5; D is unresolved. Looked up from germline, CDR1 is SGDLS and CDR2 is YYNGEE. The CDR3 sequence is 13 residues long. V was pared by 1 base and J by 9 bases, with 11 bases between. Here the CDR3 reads CASSVSARGPQHF. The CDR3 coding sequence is TGTGCCAGCAGCGTATCAGCTCGGGGGCCCCAGCATTTT.

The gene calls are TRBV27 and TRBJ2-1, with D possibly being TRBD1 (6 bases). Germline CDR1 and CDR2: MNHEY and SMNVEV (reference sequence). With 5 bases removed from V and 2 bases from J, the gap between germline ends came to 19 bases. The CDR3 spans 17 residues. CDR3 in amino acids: CASSQTLGTPAYNEQFF. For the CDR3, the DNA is TGTGCCAGCAGTCAAACCCTCGGGACACCCGCCTACAATGAGCAGTTCTTC.

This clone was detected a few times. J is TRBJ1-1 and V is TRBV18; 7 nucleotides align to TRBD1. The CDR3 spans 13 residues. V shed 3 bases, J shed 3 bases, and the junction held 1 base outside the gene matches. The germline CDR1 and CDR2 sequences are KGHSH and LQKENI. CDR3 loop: CASSPQGDTEAFF. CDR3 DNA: TGTGCCAGCTCACCCCAGGGGGACACTGAAGCTTTCTTT.

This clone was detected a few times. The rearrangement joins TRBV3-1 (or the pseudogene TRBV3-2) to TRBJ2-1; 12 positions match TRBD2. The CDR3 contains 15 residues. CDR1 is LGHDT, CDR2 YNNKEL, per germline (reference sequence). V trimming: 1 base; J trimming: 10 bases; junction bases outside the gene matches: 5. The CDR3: CASSQALAGGGEQFF. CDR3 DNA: TGTGCCAGCAGCCAAGCCCTAGCGGGAGGGGGGGAGCAGTTCTTC.

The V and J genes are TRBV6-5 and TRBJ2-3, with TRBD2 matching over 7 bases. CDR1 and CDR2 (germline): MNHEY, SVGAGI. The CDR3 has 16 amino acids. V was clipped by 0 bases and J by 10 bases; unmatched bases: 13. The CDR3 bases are TGTGCCAGCAGTTACTCCCCAGCGGGGACTCCAGACGCGCAGTATTTT. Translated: CASSYSPAGTPDAQYF.

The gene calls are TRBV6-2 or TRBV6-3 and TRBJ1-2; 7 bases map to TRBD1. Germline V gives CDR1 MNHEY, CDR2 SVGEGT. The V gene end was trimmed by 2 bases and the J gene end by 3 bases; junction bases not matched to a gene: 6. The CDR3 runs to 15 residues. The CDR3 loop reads CASSYDKQGYYGYTF. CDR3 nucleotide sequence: TGTGCCAGCAGTTACGACAAACAGGGGTACTATGGCTACACCTTC.

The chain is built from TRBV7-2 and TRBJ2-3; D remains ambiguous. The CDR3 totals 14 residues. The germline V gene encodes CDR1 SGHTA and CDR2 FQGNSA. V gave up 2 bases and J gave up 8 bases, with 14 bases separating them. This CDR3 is CASSLYSGFGTQYF. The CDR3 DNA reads TGTGCCAGCAGCTTATATTCGGGTTTTGGTACGCAGTATTTT.

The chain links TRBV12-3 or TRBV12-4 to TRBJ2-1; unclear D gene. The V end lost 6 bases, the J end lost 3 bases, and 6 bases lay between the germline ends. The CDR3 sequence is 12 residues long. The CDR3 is CASSSVYNEQFF. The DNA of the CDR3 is TGTGCCAGCAGCTCTGTCTACAATGAGCAGTTCTTC.

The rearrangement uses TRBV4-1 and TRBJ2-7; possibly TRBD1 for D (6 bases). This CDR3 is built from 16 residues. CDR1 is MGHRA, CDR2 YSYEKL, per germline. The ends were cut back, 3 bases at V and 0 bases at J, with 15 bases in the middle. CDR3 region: CASSQPRGSSSYEQYF. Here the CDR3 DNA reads TGCGCCAGCAGCCAGCCCAGGGGCTCCAGCTCCTACGAGCAGTACTTC.

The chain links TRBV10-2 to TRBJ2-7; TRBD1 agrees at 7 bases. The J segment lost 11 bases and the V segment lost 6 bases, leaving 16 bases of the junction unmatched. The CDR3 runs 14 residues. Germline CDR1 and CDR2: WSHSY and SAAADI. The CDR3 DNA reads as TGCGCCAGCAGGGGGAACAGGGGTACCACTACGGAGTACTTC. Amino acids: CASRGNRGTTTEYF.

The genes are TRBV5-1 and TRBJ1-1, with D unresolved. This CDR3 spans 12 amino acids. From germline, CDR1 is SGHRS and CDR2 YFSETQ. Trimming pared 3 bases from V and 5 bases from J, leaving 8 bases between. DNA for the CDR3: TGCGCCAGCAGCTATTCGGGAACTGAAGCTTTCTTT. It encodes CASSYSGTEAFF.

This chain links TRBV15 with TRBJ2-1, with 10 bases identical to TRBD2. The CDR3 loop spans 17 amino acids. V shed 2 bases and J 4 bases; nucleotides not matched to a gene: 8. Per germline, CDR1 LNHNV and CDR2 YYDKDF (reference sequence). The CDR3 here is CATSRRTSGGPYNEQFF. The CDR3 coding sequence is TGTGCCACCAGCAGACGGACTAGCGGAGGACCATACAATGAGCAGTTCTTC. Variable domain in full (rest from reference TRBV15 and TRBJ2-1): DAMVIQNPRYQVTQFGKPVTLSCSQTLNHNVMYWYQQKSSQAPKLLFHYYDKDFNNEADTPDNFQSRRPNTSFCFLDIRSPGLGDTAMYLCATSRRTSGGPYNEQFFGPGTRLTVL.

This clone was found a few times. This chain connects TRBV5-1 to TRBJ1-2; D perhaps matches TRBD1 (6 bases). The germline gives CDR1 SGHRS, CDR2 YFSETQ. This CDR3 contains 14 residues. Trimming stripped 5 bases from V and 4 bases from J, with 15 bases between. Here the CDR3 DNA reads TGCGCCAGCAGTCCCCAGACAGGTTCCTATGGCTACACCTTC. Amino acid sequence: CASSPQTGSYGYTF.